These 15 T cell receptor beta chains share one sample of origin, sequenced in a study of blood T cell repertoires in COVID-19. Method: immunoSEQ multiplex PCR; TCRdb's copy keeps in-frame clones and lacks some. The data hold about 300,000 clones, with roughly 91% observed a single time. The sequenced sample consisted of peripheral blood. Every receptor here comes from a woman in her twenties or thirties with COVID-19, enrolled during active disease.

V and J are TRBV7-2 and TRBJ2-3, with D unresolved. The germline V gene has CDR1 SGHTA and CDR2 FQGNSA. The CDR3 contains 13 residues. Trimming cost V 5 bases and J 6 bases, with 12 bases left between them. CDR3 region: CASSPNPADTQYF. The CDR3 DNA sequence: TGTGCCAGCAGCCCGAACCCCGCGGATACGCAGTATTTT.

In regard to this clone: Additional DNA sequences in this sample encode the identical CDR3. The gene calls are TRBV11-3 and TRBJ2-2; 10 positions match TRBD1. The CDR3 contains 16 residues. The germline CDR1 and CDR2 sequences are SGHNT and YENEEA. The V segment lost 5 bases and the J segment 0 bases; nucleotides outside the gene matches: 3. The CDR3 spells CASSPGQGANTGELFF. Here the CDR3 DNA reads TGTGCCAGCAGCCCCGGACAGGGGGCGAACACCGGGGAGCTGTTTTTT.

This clone has a handful of counts. V is TRBV4-3 and J is TRBJ1-2; perhaps TRBD1 as D (6 bases). The CDR3 has 15 residues. V lost 0 bases and J 6 bases, leaving 14 bases between the germline ends. CDR1 and CDR2 (germline): LGHNA, YSLEER. The CDR3 region is CASSQEARGANGYTF. For the CDR3, the DNA is TGCGCCAGCAGCCAAGAGGCTCGGGGGGCGAATGGCTACACCTTC.

This sequence joins TRBV11-2 and TRBJ2-7; possible D gene TRBD2, 6 bases. Germline CDR1 and CDR2: SGHAT and FQNNGV. The V gene lost 5 bases and the J gene lost 2 bases, with 19 bases spanning the gap. The CDR3 contains 16 residues. The CDR3 reads CASSTQVGGTTYEQYF. As DNA, the CDR3 is TGTGCCAGCAGCACACAAGTGGGGGGAACAACCTACGAGCAGTACTTC. The whole variable domain, filled in from reference TRBV11-2 and TRBJ2-7, reads EAGVAQSPRYKIIEKRQSVAFWCNPISGHATLYWYQQILGQGPKLLIQFQNNGVVDDSQLPKDRFSAERLKGVDSTLKIQPAKLEDSAVYLCASSTQVGGTTYEQYFGPGTRLTVT.

The gene calls are TRBV14 and TRBJ1-6; D gene unclear. The CDR3 is 15 amino acids. V dropped 1 base and J dropped 7 bases, with 11 bases sitting between them. Germline V gene sequence: CDR1 SGHDN, CDR2 FVKESK. The CDR3 is CASSQVAGINSPLHF. CDR3 DNA: TGTGCCAGCAGCCAAGTGGCAGGTATCAATTCACCCCTCCACTTT.

The V and J genes are TRBV6-5 and TRBJ1-6; TRBD1 matches 9 bases. Germline values: CDR1 MNHEY, CDR2 SVGAGI. The length of the CDR3 is 16 residues. With V trimmed by 0 bases and J by 5 bases, 2 bases remained unmatched. CDR3 DNA: TGTGCCAGCAGTTACTCCGGACAGGGGAATAATTCACCCCTCCACTTT. Its translation is CASSYSGQGNNSPLHF.

V is TRBV27 and J is TRBJ1-6, with a tentative D call TRBD1 (6 bases). Trimming removed 5 bases at V and 7 bases at J, with 9 bases between. The CDR3 is 13 residues long. Germline lookup yields CDR1 MNHEY and CDR2 SMNVEV (reference sequence). CDR3: CASSLDRNSPLHF. The CDR3 DNA follows: TGTGCCAGCAGTCTCGACAGGAATTCACCCCTCCACTTT.

The chain is built from TRBV2 and TRBJ2-7; 8 bases line up with TRBD1. The CDR3 has 13 residues. Germline CDR1 SNHLY, CDR2 FYNNEI. The J segment lost 3 bases and the V segment lost 6 bases, leaving 4 bases of the junction unmatched. CDR3 sequence reads: CASRTGQVYEQYF. CDR3 DNA sequence: TGTGCCAGCAGAACGGGACAGGTCTACGAGCAGTACTTC.

This clone was counted once. J is TRBJ2-1 and V is TRBV18; maybe TRBD1 (6 bases). The CDR3 runs to 15 residues. V was trimmed by 3 bases and J by 2 bases, leaving 11 bases between them. The V gene's germline CDR1 is KGHSH and CDR2 LQKENI. In DNA form, the CDR3 reads TGTGCCAGCTCACCGCAGGACAGCCCCTACAATGAGCAGTTCTTC. Translated, it gives CASSPQDSPYNEQFF. The full variable domain, with the rest looked up from reference TRBV18 and TRBJ2-1, is NAGVMQNPRHLVRRRGQEARLRCSPMKGHSHVYWYRQLPEEGLKFMVYLQKENIIDESGMPKERFSAEFPKEGPSILRIQQVVRGDSAAYFCASSPQDSPYNEQFFGPGTRLTVL.

The J gene is TRBJ1-2, the V gene TRBV18; TRBD1 is a possible D gene (6 bases). Germline loops: CDR1 KGHSH, CDR2 LQKENI. The ends were cut back, 4 bases at V and 8 bases at J, with 23 bases in the middle. CDR3 length: 16 residues. DNA for the CDR3: TGTGCCAGCTCACGAGGGGCCGGGGGGCGCGGTACCGGCTACACCTTC. This sequence encodes CASSRGAGGRGTGYTF.

This clone was seen once. This CDR3 reads CSALGGNTIYF. CDR3 DNA sequence: TGCAGTGCTTTGGGCGGAAACACCATATATTTT. V usage is TRBV20-1 and J usage is TRBJ1-3; D is unresolved. In germline, CDR1 is DFQATT, CDR2 SNEGSKA (reference sequence). The CDR3 covers 11 residues. The V and J ends lost 5 bases and 4 bases respectively, with 6 bases between them.

The chain has TRBV7-9 and TRBJ1-2, with 9 positions matching TRBD1. Germline CDR1 and CDR2: SEHNR and FQNEAQ (reference sequence). CDR3 size: 15 residues. Trimming cost V 4 bases and J 5 bases; bases outside gene matches: 8. CDR3 amino acids: CASSSGQGKGYGYTF. The CDR3 DNA reads as TGTGCCAGCAGCTCCGGACAGGGGAAGGGGTATGGCTACACCTTC.

A few counts support this clone. The rearrangement uses TRBV6-5 and TRBJ1-2, with 10 bases that match TRBD1. CDR1 is MNHEY, CDR2 SVGAGI, per germline. CDR3 length equals 14 residues. J gave up 1 base and V 9 bases, and 5 bases lay outside the gene matches. The CDR3 DNA reads TGTGCCAGTGAGGACAGGGGGAATAACTATGGCTACACCTTC. Translating gives CASEDRGNNYGYTF.

The chain recombines TRBV19 with TRBJ1-1, with 7 bases fitting TRBD1. The CDR3 contains 13 residues. Germline V CDR1 and CDR2: LNHDA, SQIVND (reference sequence). After removal of 6 bases from V and 3 bases from J, the junction contained 4 bases not matched to a gene. The CDR3, as DNA: TGTGCCAGTAGATGGGACAGCTACACTGAAGCTTTCTTT. It yields the protein CASRWDSYTEAFF.

This chain's CDR3 is CASSYWDRNNEQFF. The CDR3 DNA is TGTGCCAGCAGCTATTGGGACAGGAACAATGAGCAGTTCTTC. The chain links TRBV7-9 to TRBJ2-1; 8 bases map to TRBD1. With V trimmed by 4 bases and J by 5 bases, 4 bases remained unmatched. Germline-derived CDR1 and CDR2 are SEHNR and FQNEAQ (reference sequence). This CDR3 is built from 14 residues.